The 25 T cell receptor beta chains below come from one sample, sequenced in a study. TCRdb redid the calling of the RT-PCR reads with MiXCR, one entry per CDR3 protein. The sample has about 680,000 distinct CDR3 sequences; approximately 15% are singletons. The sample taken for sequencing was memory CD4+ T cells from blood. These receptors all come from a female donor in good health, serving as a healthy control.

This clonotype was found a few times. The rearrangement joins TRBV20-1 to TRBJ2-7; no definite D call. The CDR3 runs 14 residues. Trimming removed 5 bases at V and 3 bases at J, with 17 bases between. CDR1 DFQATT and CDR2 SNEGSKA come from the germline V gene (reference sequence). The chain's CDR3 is CSAHNSLRYYEQYF. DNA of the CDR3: TGCAGTGCTCATAACTCGCTCAGGTACTACGAGCAGTACTTC.

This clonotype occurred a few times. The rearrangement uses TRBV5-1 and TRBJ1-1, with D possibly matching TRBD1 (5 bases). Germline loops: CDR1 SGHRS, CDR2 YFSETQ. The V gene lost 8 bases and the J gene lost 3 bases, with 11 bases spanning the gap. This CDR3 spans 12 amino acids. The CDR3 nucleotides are TGCGCCAGTAAGGGAGGGGACACTGAAGCTTTCTTT. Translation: CASKGGDTEAFF.

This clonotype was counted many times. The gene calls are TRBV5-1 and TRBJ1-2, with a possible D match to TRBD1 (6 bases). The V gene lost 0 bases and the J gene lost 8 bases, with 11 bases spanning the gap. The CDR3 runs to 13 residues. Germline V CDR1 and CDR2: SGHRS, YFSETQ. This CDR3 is CASSLDRVAGYTF. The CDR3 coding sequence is TGCGCCAGCAGCTTGGACAGGGTGGCCGGCTACACCTTC.

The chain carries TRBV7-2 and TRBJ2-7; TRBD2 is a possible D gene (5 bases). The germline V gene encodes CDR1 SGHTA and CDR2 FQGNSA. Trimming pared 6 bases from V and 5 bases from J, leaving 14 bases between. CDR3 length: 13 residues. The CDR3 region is CASREAGVHEQYF. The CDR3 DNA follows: TGTGCCAGCAGGGAGGCAGGCGTCCACGAGCAGTACTTC.

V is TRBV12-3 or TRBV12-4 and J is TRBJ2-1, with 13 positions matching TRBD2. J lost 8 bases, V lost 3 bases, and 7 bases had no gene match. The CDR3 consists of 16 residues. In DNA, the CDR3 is TGTGCCAGCAGTTTTACTAGCGGGAGGGATCTATATGAGCAGTTCTTC. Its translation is CASSFTSGRDLYEQFF.

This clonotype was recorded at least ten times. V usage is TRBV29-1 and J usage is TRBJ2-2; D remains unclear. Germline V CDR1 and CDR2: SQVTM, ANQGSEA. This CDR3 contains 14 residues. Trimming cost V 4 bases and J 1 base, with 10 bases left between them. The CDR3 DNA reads TGCAGCGTTGTCCCAGATTTGAACACCGGGGAGCTGTTTTTT. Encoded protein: CSVVPDLNTGELFF.

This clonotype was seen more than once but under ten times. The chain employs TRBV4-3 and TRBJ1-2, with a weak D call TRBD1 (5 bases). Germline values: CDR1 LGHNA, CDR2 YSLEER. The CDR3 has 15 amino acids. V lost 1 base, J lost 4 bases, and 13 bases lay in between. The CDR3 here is CASSQVRQGSYGYTF. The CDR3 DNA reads TGCGCCAGCAGCCAAGTCAGGCAGGGTTCCTATGGCTACACCTTC.

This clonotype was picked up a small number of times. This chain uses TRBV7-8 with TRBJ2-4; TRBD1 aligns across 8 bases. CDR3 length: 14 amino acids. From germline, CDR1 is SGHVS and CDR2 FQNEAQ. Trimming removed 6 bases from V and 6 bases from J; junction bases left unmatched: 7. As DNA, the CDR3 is TGTGCCAGCAGGTCAGCCGGGACAGGAAACATTCAGTACTTC. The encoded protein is CASRSAGTGNIQYF.

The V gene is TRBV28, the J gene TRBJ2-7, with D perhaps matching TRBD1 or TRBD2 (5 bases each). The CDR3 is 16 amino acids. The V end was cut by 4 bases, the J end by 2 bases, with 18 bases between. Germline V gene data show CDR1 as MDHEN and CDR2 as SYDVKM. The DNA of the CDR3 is TGTGCCAGCAGTTCCCCGGGCAGGGACCCTGCCTACGAGCAGTACTTC. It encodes CASSSPGRDPAYEQYF.

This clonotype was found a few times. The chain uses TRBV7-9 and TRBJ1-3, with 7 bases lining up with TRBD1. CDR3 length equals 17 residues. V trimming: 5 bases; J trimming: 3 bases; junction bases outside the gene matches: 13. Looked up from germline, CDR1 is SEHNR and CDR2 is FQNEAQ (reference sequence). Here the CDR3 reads CASSAIRQGTLGNTIYF. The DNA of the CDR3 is TGTGCCAGCAGCGCAATCCGACAGGGTACCCTTGGAAACACCATATATTTT. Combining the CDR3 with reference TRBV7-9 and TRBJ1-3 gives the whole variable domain DTGVSQNPRHKITKRGQNVTFRCDPISEHNRLYWYRQTLGQGPEFLTYFQNEAQLEKSRLLSDRFSAERPKGSFSTLEIQRTEQGDSAMYLCASSAIRQGTLGNTIYFGEGSWLTVV.

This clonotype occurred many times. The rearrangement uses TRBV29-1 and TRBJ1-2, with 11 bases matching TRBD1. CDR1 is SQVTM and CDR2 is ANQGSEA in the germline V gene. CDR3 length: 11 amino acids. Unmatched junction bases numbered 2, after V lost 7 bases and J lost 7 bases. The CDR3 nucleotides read TGCAGCGCCGGGACAGGGGGTGGCTACACCTTC. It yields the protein CSAGTGGGYTF. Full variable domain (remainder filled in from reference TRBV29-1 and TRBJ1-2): SAVISQKPSRDICQRGTSLTIQCQVDSQVTMMFWYRQQPGQSLTLIATANQGSEATYESGFVIDKFPISRPNLTFSTLTVSNMSPEDSSIYLCSAGTGGGYTFGSGTRLTVV.

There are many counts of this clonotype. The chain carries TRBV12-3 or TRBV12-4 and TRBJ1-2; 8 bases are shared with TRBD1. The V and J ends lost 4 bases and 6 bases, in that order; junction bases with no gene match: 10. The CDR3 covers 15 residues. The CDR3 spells CASSSSGQGADGYTF. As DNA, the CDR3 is TGTGCCAGCAGTTCGTCTGGGCAGGGGGCCGATGGCTACACCTTC.

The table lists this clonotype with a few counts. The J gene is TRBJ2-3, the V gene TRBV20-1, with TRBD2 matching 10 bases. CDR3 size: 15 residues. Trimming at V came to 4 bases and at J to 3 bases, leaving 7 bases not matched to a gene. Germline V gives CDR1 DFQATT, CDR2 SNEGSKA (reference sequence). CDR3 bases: TGCAGTGCTACGTCGGCTAGCGGGAGAACAGATACGCAGTATTTT. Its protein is CSATSASGRTDTQYF.

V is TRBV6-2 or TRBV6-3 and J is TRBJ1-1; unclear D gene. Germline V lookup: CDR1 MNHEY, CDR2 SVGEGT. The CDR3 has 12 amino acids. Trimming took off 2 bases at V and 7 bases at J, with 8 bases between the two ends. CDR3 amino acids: CASSYSVGEAFF. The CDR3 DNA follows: TGTGCCAGCAGTTACAGCGTGGGTGAAGCTTTCTTT.

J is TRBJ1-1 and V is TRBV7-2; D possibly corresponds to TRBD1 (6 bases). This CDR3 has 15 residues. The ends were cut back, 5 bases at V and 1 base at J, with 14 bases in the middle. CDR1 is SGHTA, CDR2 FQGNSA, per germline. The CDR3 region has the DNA TGTGCCAGCAGCCATGGACAGACGGGGAACACTGAAGCTTTCTTT. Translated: CASSHGQTGNTEAFF.

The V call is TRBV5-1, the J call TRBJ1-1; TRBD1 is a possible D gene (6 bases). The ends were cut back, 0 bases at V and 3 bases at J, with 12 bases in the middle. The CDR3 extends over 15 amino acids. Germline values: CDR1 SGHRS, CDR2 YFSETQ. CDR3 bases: TGCGCCAGCAGCTTGGGCGGGGGGGCAGACACTGAAGCTTTCTTT. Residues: CASSLGGGADTEAFF.

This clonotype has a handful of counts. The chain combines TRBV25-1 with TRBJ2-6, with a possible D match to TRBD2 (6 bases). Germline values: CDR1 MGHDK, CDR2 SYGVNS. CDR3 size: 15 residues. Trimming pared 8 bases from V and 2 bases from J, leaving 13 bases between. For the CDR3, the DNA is TGTGCCAGCTCATCGGGGGACGCTGGGGCCAACGTCCTGACTTTC. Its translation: CASSSGDAGANVLTF.

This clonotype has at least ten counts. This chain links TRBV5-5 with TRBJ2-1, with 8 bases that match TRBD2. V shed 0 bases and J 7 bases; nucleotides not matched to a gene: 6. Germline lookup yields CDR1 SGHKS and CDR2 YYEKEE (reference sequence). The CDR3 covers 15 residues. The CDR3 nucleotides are TGTGCCAGCAGCTTGGGGGCGGGAGGTGGGAATGAGCAGTTCTTC. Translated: CASSLGAGGGNEQFF.

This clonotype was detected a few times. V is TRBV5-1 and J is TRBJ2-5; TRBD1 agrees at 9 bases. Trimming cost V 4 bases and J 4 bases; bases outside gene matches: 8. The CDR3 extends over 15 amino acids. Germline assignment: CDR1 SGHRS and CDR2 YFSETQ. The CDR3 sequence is CASSTGTGWPETQYF. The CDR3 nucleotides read TGCGCCAGCAGCACTGGGACAGGGTGGCCAGAGACCCAGTACTTC.

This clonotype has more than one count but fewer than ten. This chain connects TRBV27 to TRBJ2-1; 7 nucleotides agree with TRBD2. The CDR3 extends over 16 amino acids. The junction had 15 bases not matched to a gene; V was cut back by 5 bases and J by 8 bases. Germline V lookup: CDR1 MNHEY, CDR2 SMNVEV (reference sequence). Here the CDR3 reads CASSLPGGGGRHEQFF. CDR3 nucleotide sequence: TGTGCCAGCAGTCTCCCGGGTGGCGGGGGTAGACATGAGCAGTTCTTC.

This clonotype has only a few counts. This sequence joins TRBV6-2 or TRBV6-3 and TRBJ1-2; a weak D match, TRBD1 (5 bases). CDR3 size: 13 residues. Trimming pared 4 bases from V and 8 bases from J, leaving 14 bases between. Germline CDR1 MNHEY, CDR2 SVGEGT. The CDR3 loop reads CASSFAGYHGYTF. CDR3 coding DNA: TGTGCCAGCAGTTTTGCAGGGTATCACGGCTACACCTTC.

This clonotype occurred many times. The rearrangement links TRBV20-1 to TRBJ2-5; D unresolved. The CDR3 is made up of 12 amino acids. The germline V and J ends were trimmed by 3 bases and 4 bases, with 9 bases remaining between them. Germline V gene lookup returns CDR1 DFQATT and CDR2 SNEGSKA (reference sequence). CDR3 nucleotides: TGCAGTGCTAGTGAGACCCGAGAGACCCAGTACTTC. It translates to CSASETRETQYF.

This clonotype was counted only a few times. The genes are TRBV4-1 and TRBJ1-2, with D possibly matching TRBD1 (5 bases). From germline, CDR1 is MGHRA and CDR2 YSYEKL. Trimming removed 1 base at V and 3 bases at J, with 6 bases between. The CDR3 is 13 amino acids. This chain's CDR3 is CASSQGDDYGYTF. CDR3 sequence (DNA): TGCGCCAGCAGCCAAGGGGACGACTATGGCTACACCTTC.

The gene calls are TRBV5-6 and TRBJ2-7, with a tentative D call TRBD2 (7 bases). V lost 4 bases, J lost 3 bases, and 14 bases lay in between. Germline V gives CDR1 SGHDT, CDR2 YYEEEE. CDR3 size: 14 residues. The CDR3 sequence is CASSRGDTYYEQYF. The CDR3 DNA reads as TGTGCCAGCAGCCGGGGGGACACCTACTACGAGCAGTACTTC.

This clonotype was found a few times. CDR3 residues: CASSSIRQGSYEQYF. CDR3 nucleotide sequence: TGTGCCAGCAGTTCAATACGACAGGGTTCCTACGAGCAGTACTTC. V usage is TRBV6-5 and J usage is TRBJ2-7; 7 positions agree with TRBD1. V was clipped by 4 bases and J by 1 base; unmatched bases: 7. There are 15 residues in the CDR3. Germline V gene sequence: CDR1 MNHEY, CDR2 SVGAGI.